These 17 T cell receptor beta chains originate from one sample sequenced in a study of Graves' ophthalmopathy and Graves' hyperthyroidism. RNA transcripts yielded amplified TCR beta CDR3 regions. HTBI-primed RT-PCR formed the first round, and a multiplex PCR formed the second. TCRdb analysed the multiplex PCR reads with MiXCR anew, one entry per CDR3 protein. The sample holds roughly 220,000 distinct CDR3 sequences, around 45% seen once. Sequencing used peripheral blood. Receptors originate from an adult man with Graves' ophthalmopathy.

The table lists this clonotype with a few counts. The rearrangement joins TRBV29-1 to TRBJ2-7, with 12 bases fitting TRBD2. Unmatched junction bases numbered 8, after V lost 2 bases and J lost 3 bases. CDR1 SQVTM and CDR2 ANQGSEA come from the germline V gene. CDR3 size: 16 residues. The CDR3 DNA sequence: TGCAGCGTTGAACTTGTCCTAGCGGGAGGGCTCTACGAGCAGTACTTC. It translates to CSVELVLAGGLYEQYF.

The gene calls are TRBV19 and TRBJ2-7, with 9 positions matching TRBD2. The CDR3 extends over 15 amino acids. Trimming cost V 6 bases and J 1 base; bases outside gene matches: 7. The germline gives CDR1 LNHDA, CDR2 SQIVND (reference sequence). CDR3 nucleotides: TGTGCCAGTAGCCCAGCGACTAGCGGTTCCTACGAGCAGTACTTC. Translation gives CASSPATSGSYEQYF.

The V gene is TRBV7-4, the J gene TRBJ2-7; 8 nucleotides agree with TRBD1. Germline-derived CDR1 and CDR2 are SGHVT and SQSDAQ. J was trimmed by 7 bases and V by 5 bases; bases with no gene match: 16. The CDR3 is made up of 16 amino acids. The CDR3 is CASSPLDTDRVGEQYF. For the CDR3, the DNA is TGTGCCAGCAGCCCCTTGGATACGGACAGGGTGGGGGAGCAGTACTTC.

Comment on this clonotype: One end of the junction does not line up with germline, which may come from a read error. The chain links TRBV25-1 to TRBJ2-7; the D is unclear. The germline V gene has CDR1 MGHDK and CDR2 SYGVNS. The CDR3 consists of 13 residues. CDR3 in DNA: TGTGCCAGCAGTGATTCGAGCCGCTACGGGCAGTACTTC. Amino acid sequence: CASSDSSRYGQYF.

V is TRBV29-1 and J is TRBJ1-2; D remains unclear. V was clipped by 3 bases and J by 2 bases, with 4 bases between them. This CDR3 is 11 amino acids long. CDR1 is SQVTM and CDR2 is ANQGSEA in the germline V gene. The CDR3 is CSVDGNYGYTF. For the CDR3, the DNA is TGCAGCGTTGACGGGAACTATGGCTACACCTTC.

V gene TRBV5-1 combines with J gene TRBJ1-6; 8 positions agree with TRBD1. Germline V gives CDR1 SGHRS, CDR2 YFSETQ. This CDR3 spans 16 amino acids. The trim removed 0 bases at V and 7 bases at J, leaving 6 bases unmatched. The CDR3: CASSLGTGKRNSPLHF. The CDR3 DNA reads TGCGCCAGCAGCTTGGGGACAGGGAAGAGAAATTCACCCCTCCACTTT.

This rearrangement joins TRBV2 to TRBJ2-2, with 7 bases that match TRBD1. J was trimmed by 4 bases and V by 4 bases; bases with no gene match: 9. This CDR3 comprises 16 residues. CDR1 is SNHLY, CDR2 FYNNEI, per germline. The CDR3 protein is CASSASGTDPTGELFF. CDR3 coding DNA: TGTGCCAGCAGTGCCTCCGGGACAGATCCCACCGGGGAGCTGTTTTTT. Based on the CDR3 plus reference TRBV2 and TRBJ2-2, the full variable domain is EPEVTQTPSHQVTQMGQEVILRCVPISNHLYFYWYRQILGQKVEFLVSFYNNEISEKSEIFDDQFSVERPDGSNFTLKIRSTKLEDSAMYFCASSASGTDPTGELFFGEGSRLTVL.

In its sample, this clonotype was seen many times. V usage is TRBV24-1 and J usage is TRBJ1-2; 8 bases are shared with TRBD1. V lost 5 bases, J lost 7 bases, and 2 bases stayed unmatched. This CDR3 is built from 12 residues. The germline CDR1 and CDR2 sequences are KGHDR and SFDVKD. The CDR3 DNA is TGTGCCACCAGTGTTACAGGGGGTGGCTACACCTTC. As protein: CATSVTGGGYTF.

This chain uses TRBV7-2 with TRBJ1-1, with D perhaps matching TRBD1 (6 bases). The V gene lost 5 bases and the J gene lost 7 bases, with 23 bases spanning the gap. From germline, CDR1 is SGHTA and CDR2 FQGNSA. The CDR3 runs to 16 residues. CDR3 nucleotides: TGTGCCAGCAGCCAAGAAACAATGAGGGGGGAGGGTGAAGCTTTCTTT. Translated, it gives CASSQETMRGEGEAFF.

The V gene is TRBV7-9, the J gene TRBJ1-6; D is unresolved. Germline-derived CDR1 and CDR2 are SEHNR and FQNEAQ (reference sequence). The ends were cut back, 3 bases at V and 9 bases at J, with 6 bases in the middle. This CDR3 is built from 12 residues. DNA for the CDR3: TGTGCCAGCAGCTTCGCCACTTCACCCCTCCACTTT. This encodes CASSFATSPLHF. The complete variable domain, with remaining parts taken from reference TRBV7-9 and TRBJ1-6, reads DTGVSQNPRHKITKRGQNVTFRCDPISEHNRLYWYRQTLGQGPEFLTYFQNEAQLEKSRLLSDRFSAERPKGSFSTLEIQRTEQGDSAMYLCASSFATSPLHFGNGTRLTVT.

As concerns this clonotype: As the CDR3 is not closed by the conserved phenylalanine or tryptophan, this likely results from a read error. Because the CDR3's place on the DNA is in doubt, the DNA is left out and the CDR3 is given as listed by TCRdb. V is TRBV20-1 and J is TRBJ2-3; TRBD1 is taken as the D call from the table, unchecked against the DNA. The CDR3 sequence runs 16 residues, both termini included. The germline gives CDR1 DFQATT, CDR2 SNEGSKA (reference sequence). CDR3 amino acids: CSAQGQGRTPHRYAVV.

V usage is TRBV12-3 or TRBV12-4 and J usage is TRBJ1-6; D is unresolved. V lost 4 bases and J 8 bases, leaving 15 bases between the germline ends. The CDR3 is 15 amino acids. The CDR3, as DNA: TGTGCCAGCAGTTCCTCCGGGGAGAGGGATTCACCCCTCCACTTT. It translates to CASSSSGERDSPLHF.

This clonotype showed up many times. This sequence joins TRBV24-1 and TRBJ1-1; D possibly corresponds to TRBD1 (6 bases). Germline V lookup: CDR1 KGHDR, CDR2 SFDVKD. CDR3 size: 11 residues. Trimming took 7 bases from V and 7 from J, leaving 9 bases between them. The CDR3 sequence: CATRTGGEAFF. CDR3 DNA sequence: TGTGCCACCAGGACAGGCGGTGAAGCTTTCTTT.

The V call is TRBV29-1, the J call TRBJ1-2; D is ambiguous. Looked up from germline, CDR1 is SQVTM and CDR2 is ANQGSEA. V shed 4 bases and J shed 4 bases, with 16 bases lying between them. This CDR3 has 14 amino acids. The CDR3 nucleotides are TGCAGCGTTGCCAGCAGCTTAGAGCGCTATGGCTACACCTTC. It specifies CSVASSLERYGYTF.

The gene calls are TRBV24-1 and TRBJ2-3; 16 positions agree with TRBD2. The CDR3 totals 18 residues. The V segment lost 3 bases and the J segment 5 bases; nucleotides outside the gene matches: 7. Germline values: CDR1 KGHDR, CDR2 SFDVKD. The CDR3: CATSDSGTSGRAGDTQYF. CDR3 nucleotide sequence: TGTGCCACCAGTGATAGCGGGACTAGCGGGAGGGCCGGAGATACGCAGTATTTT.

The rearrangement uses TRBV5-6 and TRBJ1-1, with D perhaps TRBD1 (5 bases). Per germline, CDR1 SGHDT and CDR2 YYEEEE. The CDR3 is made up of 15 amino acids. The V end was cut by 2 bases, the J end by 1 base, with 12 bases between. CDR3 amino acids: CASSFSPGQNTEAFF. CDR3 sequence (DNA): TGTGCCAGCAGCTTCTCGCCAGGGCAGAACACTGAAGCTTTCTTT.

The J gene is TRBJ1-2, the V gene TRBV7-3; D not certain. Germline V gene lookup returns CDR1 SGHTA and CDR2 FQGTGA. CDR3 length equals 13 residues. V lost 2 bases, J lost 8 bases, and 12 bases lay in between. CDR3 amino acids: CASSLWAGGGYTF. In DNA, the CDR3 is TGTGCCAGCAGCTTATGGGCAGGCGGGGGCTACACCTTC.